A single sample gave rise to the 23 T cell receptor beta chains below, sequenced in a study of graft-versus-host responses after intestinal transplantation. Here immunoSEQ multiplex PCR was the method, and the copy in TCRdb shows in-frame clones only, minus some. The table records under 6,000 clones, under 75% of them present only once. The material was PBMCs, obtained about 530 days after intestinal transplant. The receptor source for this set is a human patient who received an intestinal transplant, so some T cells may come from the graft donor.

This chain uses TRBV29-1 with TRBJ1-4; D perhaps matches TRBD1 (6 bases). Germline CDR1 reads SQVTM; CDR2 reads ANQGSEA. The ends were cut back, 6 bases at V and 6 bases at J, with 14 bases in the middle. This CDR3 is built from 13 residues. Written as DNA, the CDR3 is TGCAGCGTAACAGGGTTGTGGGATGAAAAACTGTTTTTT. The encoded protein is CSVTGLWDEKLFF.

The V call is TRBV4-3, the J call TRBJ2-2, with D perhaps TRBD2 (5 bases). Trimming stripped 2 bases from V and 5 bases from J, with 9 bases between. CDR1 is LGHNA, CDR2 YSLEER, per germline. The CDR3 spans 14 residues. The CDR3 nucleotides read TGCGCCAGCAGCCAATTCGGGGTGACCGGGGAGCTGTTTTTT. Its protein product is CASSQFGVTGELFF.

The chain carries TRBV15 and TRBJ2-7; 7 bases agree with TRBD2. Germline assignment: CDR1 LNHNV and CDR2 YYDKDF (reference sequence). The CDR3 length is 15 residues. V lost 0 bases and J lost 3; bases outside the gene matches: 5. CDR3 protein: CATSRDRAGSYEQYF. CDR3 DNA: TGTGCCACCAGCAGAGACCGAGCGGGGAGCTACGAGCAGTACTTC.

This clone was seen a handful of times. The V call is TRBV9, the J call TRBJ1-3; D not certain. The CDR3 has 14 residues. Trimming removed 0 bases at V and 7 bases at J, with 11 bases between. The V gene's germline CDR1 is SGDLS and CDR2 YYNGEE. In DNA form, the CDR3 reads TGTGCCAGCAGCGTAGTCTGGTCATCTAACACCATATATTTT. It codes for CASSVVWSSNTIYF.

The chain recombines TRBV11-2 with TRBJ1-4; possible D gene TRBD1, 6 bases. This CDR3 spans 15 amino acids. Germline V CDR1 and CDR2: SGHAT, FQNNGV. Trimming pared 2 bases from V and 6 bases from J, leaving 13 bases between. The chain's CDR3 is CASSLSGGAHEKLFF. The CDR3 DNA reads as TGTGCCAGCAGCTTATCCGGGGGCGCTCATGAAAAACTGTTTTTT.

This clone was seen a handful of times. The rearrangement joins TRBV5-1 to TRBJ1-2; no firm D call. Germline assignment: CDR1 SGHRS and CDR2 YFSETQ. This CDR3 is built from 14 residues. Trimming removed 3 bases from V and 4 bases from J, with 13 bases in between. The CDR3 bases are TGCGCCAGCAGCTCGAACTTCCGGAGCTATGGCTACACCTTC. It codes for CASSSNFRSYGYTF.

This clone has only a few counts. The CDR3 region has the DNA TGTGCCAGCAGCTTAAATCAAGGGACCGGGGAGCTGTTTTTT. This sequence encodes CASSLNQGTGELFF. This chain joins TRBV11-3 and TRBJ2-2; the D is unclear. Germline values: CDR1 SGHNT, CDR2 YENEEA. The CDR3 loop spans 14 amino acids. Between the trimmed V and J ends, which lost 2 bases and 5 bases, there was a span of 9 bases.

The chain's CDR3 is CASKREAPNYGYTF. The DNA for the CDR3 is TGTGCCAGCAAAAGGGAGGCGCCTAACTATGGCTACACCTTC. The chain combines TRBV6-5 with TRBJ1-2; no reliable D call. From germline, CDR1 is MNHEY and CDR2 SVGAGI. The V end was cut by 7 bases, the J end by 0 bases, with 12 bases between. CDR3 length equals 14 residues.

This chain uses TRBV7-6 with TRBJ2-2, with 12 bases matching TRBD2. With 2 bases clipped from V and 0 bases from J, the junction kept 4 bases outside the gene matches. CDR3 length equals 18 residues. CDR1 and CDR2 from the germline V gene are SGHVS and FNYEAQ. CDR3 DNA: TGTGCCAGCAGCTTACCTAGCGGGGGGGCGGCGAACACCGGGGAGCTGTTTTTT. Encoded protein: CASSLPSGGAANTGELFF.

V and J are TRBV7-9 and TRBJ2-1; D is perhaps TRBD2 (6 bases). V was trimmed by 3 bases and J by 1 base, leaving 7 bases between them. The CDR3 totals 14 residues. Germline V gives CDR1 SEHNR, CDR2 FQNEAQ (reference sequence). The CDR3 loop is CASSFGTSYNEQFF. The CDR3 region has the DNA TGTGCCAGCAGCTTCGGGACTTCCTACAATGAGCAGTTCTTC.

Regarding this clone: A much more abundant neighbour one base away suggests this may be a read error. The rearrangement links TRBV6-4 to TRBJ2-2; D remains unclear. The CDR3 sequence is 14 residues long. Trimming removed 4 bases at V and 3 bases at J, with 9 bases between. Germline CDR1 and CDR2: MRHNA and SNTAGT. The CDR3 bases are TGTGCCAGCAGTGCAAATGGCCACACCGGGGAGCTGTTTTTT. This codes for CASSANGHTGELFF.

This clone was picked up a small number of times. The rearrangement links TRBV10-3 to TRBJ2-3; D unresolved. Germline-derived CDR1 and CDR2 are ENHRY and SYGVKD. Trimming shortened V by 0 bases and J by 6 bases, and 4 bases separated the two germline ends. This CDR3 has 12 residues. The CDR3 region is CAISESRDTQYF. The DNA for the CDR3 is TGTGCCATCAGTGAGTCGAGGGATACGCAGTATTTT.

This clone turned up a few times. The chain links TRBV7-2 to TRBJ2-2, with TRBD1 matching over 12 bases. The ends lost 5 bases at V and 5 bases at J; junction bases unmatched: 9. Per germline, CDR1 SGHTA and CDR2 FQGNSA. The CDR3 length is 17 residues. Written as DNA, the CDR3 is TGTGCCAGCAGCGGGGGGGACAGGGGGCTAGAAACCGGGGAGCTGTTTTTT. Protein: CASSGGDRGLETGELFF.

The chain links TRBV19 to TRBJ2-5; 7 bases line up with TRBD2. The CDR3 totals 14 residues. Trimming at V came to 8 bases and at J to 4 bases, leaving 10 bases not matched to a gene. CDR1 and CDR2 (germline): LNHDA, SQIVND (reference sequence). The CDR3 nucleotides read TGTGCCAGTCAAGGACTAGGGGTGGGAGAGACCCAGTACTTC. Translating it yields CASQGLGVGETQYF.

The chain joins TRBV6-6 to TRBJ2-2; D ambiguous. The CDR3 extends over 15 amino acids. The ends were cut back, 3 bases at V and 2 bases at J, with 10 bases in the middle. Looked up from germline, CDR1 is MNHNY and CDR2 is SVGAGI (reference sequence). CDR3 coding DNA: TGTGCCAGCAGTTATTCAAGGCCCAACACCGGGGAGCTGTTTTTT. Protein product: CASSYSRPNTGELFF.

This clone was counted a few times. The J gene is TRBJ2-1, the V gene TRBV6-1, with TRBD2 as a possible D gene (7 bases). Germline values: CDR1 MNHNS, CDR2 SASEGT. The CDR3 consists of 15 residues. Between the trimmed V and J ends, which lost 2 bases and 7 bases, there was a span of 15 bases. The CDR3 loop is CASSEKEGGGNEQFF. CDR3 DNA sequence: TGTGCCAGCAGTGAAAAAGAGGGGGGGGGAAATGAGCAGTTCTTC.

The chain uses TRBV4-3 and TRBJ1-2; the D is unclear. V shed 6 bases and J shed 4 bases, with 18 bases lying between them. The CDR3 consists of 15 residues. Germline CDR1 and CDR2: LGHNA and YSLEER. CDR3 protein: CASSFWAGRAYGYTF. The CDR3, as DNA: TGCGCCAGCAGTTTTTGGGCAGGACGGGCCTATGGCTACACCTTC.

The chain employs TRBV11-3 and TRBJ1-1; 8 bases match TRBD1. V gave up 4 bases and J gave up 3 bases; unmatched junction bases: 1. Germline CDR1 reads SGHNT; CDR2 reads YENEEA. The CDR3 sequence is 13 residues long. CDR3 protein: CASSSDRDTEAFF. DNA for the CDR3: TGTGCCAGCAGCTCGGACAGGGACACTGAAGCTTTCTTT.

A few counts support this clone. The chain links TRBV6-8 to TRBJ2-4; TRBD1 matches 7 bases. Germline loops: CDR1 MNHGY, CDR2 SAAAGT. The length of the CDR3 is 13 residues. V trimming: 8 bases; J trimming: 3 bases; junction bases outside the gene matches: 4. The CDR3 sequence: CASHRGDKNIQYF. The CDR3 nucleotides read TGTGCCAGCCACAGGGGCGACAAAAACATTCAGTACTTC.

The chain has TRBV11-3 and TRBJ1-6; D is ambiguous. This CDR3 is built from 13 residues. CDR1 and CDR2 (germline): SGHNT, YENEEA. V was cut by 1 base and J by 8 bases, with 6 bases left in between. The CDR3 sequence is CASSLVRDSPLHF. The CDR3 region has the DNA TGTGCCAGCAGCTTAGTTCGGGATTCACCCCTCCACTTT.

This sequence joins TRBV6-1 and TRBJ1-2, with TRBD1 identical over 10 bases. This CDR3 spans 14 amino acids. Germline lookup yields CDR1 MNHNS and CDR2 SASEGT. After removal of 6 bases from V and 6 bases from J, the junction contained 7 bases not matched to a gene. CDR3 protein: CASRIPGQGNGYTF. As DNA, the CDR3 is TGTGCCAGCAGGATACCGGGACAGGGGAATGGCTACACCTTC.

V gene TRBV6-1 combines with J gene TRBJ1-1, with D possibly being TRBD1 (5 bases). Germline loops: CDR1 MNHNS, CDR2 SASEGT. The CDR3 consists of 13 residues. Trimming shortened V by 8 bases and J by 1 base, and 11 bases separated the two germline ends. The CDR3 nucleotides read TGTGCCAGCTCTCTAGGGGAGAACACTGAAGCTTTCTTT. Protein sequence: CASSLGENTEAFF.

The chain carries TRBV6-6 and TRBJ1-1; D perhaps matches TRBD1 (5 bases). V was trimmed by 8 bases and J by 1 base, leaving 17 bases between them. The CDR3 extends over 15 amino acids. Germline CDR1 and CDR2: MNHNY and SVGAGI (reference sequence). The CDR3 loop reads CASSTPGAENTEAFF. CDR3 bases: TGTGCCAGCTCTACTCCCGGGGCAGAGAACACTGAAGCTTTCTTT.